The clone carrying this TCR beta chain was picked up a small number of times. The antigen is undetermined. This specimen belongs to a study of Ad26.COV2.S vaccination and SARS-CoV-2 variants. Study results and limitations: While placebo recipients had lower spike-specific TCR breadth, vaccine recipients had more.

Here immunoSEQ multiplex PCR was the method, and the copy in TCRdb shows in-frame clones only, minus some. The sample contains around 380,000 clones, about 85% of which appear only once. Trimming cost V 0 bases and J 11 bases, with 20 bases left between them. Germline CDR1 SGHNT, CDR2 YENEEA. The length of the CDR3 is 16 residues. Treatment given: 15 to 20 received Ad26.COV2.S at low or high dose, single or two shots; 5 received placebo; per-sample allocation not given. Following the first vaccine or placebo injection, samples were taken on day 63. This clonotype was obtained from a person between 18 and 65 years old who received the Ad26.COV2.S COVID-19 vaccine or a placebo. Here the sequenced sample was peripheral blood, taken in a trial of Ad26.COV2.S vaccine versus placebo. V usage is TRBV11-3 and J usage is TRBJ1-5; D not certain. The CDR3 is CASSLDPVDRPSSQHF. CDR3 in DNA: TGTGCCAGCAGCTTAGATCCCGTGGACCGACCCAGTTCCCAGCATTTT.